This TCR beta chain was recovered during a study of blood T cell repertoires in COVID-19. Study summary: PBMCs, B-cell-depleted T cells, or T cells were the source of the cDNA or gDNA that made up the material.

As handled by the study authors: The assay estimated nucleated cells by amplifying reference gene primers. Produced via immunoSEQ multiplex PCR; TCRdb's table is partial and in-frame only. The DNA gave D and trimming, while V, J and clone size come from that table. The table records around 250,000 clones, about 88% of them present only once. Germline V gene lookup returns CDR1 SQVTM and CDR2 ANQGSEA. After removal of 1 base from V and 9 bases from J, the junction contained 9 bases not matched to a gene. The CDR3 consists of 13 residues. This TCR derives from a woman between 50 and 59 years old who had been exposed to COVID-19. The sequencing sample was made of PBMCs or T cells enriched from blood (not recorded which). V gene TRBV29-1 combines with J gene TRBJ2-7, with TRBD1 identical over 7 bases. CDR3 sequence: CSVEGTGRQVQYF. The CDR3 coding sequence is TGCAGCGTTGAAGGGACAGGCAGGCAGGTGCAGTACTTC.